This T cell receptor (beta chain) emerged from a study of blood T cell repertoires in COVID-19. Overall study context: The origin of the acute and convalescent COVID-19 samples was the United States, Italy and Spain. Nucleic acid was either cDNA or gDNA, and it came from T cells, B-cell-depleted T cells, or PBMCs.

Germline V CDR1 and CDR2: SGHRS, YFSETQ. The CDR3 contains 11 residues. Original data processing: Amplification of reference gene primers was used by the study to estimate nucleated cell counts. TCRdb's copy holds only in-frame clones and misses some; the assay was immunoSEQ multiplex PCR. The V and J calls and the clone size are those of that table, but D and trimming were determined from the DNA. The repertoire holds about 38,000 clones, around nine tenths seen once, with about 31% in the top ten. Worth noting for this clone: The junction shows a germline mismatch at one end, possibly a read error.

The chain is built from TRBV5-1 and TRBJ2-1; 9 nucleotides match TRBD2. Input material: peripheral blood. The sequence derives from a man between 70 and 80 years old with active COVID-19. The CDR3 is CASSSAGGPLF. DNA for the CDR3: TGCGCCAGCAGTTCAGCGGGGGGCCCACTCTTC.